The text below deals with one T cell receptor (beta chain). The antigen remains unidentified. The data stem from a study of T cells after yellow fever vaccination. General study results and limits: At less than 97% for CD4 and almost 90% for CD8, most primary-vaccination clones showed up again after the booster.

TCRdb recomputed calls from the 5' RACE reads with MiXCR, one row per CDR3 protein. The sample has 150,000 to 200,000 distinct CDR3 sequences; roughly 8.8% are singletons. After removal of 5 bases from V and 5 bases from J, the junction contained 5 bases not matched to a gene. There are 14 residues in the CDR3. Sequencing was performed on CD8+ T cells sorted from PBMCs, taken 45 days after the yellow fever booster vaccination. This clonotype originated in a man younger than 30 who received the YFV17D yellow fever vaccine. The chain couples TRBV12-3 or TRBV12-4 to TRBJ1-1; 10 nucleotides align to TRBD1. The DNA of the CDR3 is TGTGCCAGCAGTGGGGGACAGGGGAGGACTGAAGCTTTCTTT. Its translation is CASSGGQGRTEAFF.